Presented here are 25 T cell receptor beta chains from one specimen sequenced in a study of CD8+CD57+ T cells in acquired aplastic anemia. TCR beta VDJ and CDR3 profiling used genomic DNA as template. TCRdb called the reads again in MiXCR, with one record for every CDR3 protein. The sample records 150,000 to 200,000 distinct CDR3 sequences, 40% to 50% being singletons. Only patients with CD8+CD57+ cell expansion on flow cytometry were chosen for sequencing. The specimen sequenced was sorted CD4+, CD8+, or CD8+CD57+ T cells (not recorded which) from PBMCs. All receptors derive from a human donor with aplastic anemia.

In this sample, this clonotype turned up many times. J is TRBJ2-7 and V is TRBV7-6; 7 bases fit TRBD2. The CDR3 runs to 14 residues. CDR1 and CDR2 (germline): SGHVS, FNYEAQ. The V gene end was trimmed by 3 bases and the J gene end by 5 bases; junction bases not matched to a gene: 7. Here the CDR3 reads CASSLGGSGHEQYF. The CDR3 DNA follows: TGTGCCAGCAGCTTGGGAGGGAGTGGGCACGAGCAGTACTTC.

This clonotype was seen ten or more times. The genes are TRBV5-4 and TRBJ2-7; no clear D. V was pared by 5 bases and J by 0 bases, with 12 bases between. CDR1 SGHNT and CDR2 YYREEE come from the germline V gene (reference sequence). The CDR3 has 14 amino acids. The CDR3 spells CASSLSWDSYEQYF. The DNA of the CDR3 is TGTGCCAGCAGTCTAAGTTGGGACTCCTACGAGCAGTACTTC.

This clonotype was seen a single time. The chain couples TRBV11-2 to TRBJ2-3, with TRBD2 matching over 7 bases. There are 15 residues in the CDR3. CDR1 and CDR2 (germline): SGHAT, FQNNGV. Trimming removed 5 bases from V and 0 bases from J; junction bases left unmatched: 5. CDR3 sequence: CASSPTSASTDTQYF. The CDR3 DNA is TGTGCCAGCAGCCCTACTAGCGCGAGCACAGATACGCAGTATTTT.

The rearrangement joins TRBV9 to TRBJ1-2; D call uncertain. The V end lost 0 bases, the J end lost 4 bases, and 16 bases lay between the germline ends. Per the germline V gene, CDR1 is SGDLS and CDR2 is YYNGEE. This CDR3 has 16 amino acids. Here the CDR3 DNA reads TGTGCCAGCAGCGTAGCTGAGCGGGCGCGGGGCTATGGCTACACCTTC. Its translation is CASSVAERARGYGYTF. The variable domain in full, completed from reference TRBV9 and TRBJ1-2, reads DSGVTQTPKHLITATGQRVTLRCSPRSGDLSVYWYQQSLDQGLQFLIQYYNGEERAKGNILERFSAQQFPDLHSELNLSSLELGDSALYFCASSVAERARGYGYTFGSGTRLTVV.

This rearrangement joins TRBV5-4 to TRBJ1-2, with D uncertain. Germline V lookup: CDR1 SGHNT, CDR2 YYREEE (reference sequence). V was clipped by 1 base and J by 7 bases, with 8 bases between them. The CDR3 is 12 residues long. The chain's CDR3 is CASSLQLVGYTF. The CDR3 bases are TGTGCCAGCAGCTTGCAGTTAGTTGGCTACACCTTC. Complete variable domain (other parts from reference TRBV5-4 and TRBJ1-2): ETGVTQSPTHLIKTRGQQVTLRCSSQSGHNTVSWYQQALGQGPQFIFQYYREEENGRGNFPPRFSGLQFPNYSSELNVNALELDDSALYLCASSLQLVGYTFGSGTRLTVV.

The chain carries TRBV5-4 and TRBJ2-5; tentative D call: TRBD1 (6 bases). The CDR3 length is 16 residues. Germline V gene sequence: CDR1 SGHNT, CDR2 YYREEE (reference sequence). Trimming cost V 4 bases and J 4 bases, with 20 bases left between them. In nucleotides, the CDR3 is TGTGCCAGCAGCCCGCATTCTGGGGGCGCGGGAGAGACCCAGTACTTC. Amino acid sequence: CASSPHSGGAGETQYF. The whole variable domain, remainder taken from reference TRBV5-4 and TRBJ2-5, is ETGVTQSPTHLIKTRGQQVTLRCSSQSGHNTVSWYQQALGQGPQFIFQYYREEENGRGNFPPRFSGLQFPNYSSELNVNALELDDSALYLCASSPHSGGAGETQYFGPGTRLLVL.

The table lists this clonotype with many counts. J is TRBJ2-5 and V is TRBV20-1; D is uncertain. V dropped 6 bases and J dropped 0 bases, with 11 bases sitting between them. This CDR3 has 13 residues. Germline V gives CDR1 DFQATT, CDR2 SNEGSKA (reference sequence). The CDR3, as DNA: TGCAGTGCATTACCAGGAGACCAAGAGACCCAGTACTTC. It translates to CSALPGDQETQYF.

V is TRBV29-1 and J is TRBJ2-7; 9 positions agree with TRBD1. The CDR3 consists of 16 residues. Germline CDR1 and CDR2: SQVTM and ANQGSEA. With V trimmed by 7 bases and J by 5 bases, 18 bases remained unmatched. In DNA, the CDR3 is TGCAGCGCCGCACTGGGGGGACAGGGAACTTTCAACGAGCAGTACTTC. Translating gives CSAALGGQGTFNEQYF.

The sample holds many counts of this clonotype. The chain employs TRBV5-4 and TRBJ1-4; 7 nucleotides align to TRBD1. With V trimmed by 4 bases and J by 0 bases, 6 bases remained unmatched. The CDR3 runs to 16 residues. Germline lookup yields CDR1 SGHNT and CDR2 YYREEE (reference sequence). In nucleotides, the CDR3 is TGTGCCAGCAGCCCGAGACAGGGCTCAACTAATGAAAAACTGTTTTTT. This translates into CASSPRQGSTNEKLFF.

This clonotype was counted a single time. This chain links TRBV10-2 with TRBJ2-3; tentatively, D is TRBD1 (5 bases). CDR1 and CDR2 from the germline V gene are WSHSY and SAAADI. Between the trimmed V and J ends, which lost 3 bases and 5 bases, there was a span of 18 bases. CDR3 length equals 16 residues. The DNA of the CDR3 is TGCGCCAGCAGTGATATGGCAGGGTCCGGATTAGATACGCAGTATTTT. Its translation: CASSDMAGSGLDTQYF.

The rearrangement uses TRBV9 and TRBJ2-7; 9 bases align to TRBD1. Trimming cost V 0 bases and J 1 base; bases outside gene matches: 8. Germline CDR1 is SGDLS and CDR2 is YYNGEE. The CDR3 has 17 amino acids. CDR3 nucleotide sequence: TGTGCCAGCAGCGTAGGTAGTGGACAGGGGACATCCTACGAGCAGTACTTC. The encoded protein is CASSVGSGQGTSYEQYF.

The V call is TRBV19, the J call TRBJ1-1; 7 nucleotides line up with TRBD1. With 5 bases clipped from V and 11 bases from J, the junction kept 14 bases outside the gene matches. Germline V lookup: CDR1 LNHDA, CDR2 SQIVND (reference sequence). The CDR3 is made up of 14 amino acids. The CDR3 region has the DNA TGTGCCAGTAGTTCCCTCGGGGAGGGGGCGGAGGCTTTCTTT. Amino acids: CASSSLGEGAEAFF.

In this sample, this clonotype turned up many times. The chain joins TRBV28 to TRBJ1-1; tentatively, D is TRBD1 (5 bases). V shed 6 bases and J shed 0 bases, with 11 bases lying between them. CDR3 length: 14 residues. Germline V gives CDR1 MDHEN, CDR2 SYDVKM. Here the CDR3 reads CASSLRQLNTEAFF. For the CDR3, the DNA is TGTGCCAGCAGCCTTAGACAGTTGAACACTGAAGCTTTCTTT.

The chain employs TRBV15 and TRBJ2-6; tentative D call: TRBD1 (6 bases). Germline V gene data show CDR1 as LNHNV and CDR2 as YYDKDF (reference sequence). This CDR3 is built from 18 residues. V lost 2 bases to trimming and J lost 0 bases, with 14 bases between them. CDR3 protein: CATSRTHGQFSGANVLTF. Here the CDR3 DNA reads TGTGCCACCAGCAGAACCCACGGACAGTTCTCTGGGGCCAACGTCCTGACTTTC.

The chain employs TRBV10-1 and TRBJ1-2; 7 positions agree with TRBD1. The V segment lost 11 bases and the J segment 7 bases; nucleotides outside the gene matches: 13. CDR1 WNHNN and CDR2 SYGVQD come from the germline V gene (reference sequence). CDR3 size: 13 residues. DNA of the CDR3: TGCGCCGCCACAGGGGCCCGGGGGGTTGGCTACACCTTC. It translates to CAATGARGVGYTF.

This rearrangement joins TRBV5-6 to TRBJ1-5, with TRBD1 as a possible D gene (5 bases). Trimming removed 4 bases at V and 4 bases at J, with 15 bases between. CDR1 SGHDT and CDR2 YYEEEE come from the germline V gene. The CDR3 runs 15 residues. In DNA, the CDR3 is TGTGCCAGCAGCAGGGGAGGAGGGGCAAATCAGCCCCAGCATTTT. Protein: CASSRGGGANQPQHF.

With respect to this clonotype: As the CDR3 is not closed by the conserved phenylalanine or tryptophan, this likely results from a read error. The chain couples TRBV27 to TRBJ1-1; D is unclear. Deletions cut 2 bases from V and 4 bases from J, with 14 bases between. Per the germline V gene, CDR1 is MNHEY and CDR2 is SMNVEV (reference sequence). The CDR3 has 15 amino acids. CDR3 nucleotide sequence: TGTGCCAGCAGTTTAGTTGGCGGATTGGGCACTGAAGCTTTCATT. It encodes CASSLVGGLGTEAFI.

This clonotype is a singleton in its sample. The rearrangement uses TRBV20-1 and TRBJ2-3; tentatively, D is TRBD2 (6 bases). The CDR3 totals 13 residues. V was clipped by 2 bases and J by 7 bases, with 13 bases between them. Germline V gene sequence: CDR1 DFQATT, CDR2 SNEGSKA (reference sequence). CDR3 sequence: CSARIPSANTQYF. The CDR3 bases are TGCAGTGCTAGAATCCCTAGCGCAAATACGCAGTATTTT.

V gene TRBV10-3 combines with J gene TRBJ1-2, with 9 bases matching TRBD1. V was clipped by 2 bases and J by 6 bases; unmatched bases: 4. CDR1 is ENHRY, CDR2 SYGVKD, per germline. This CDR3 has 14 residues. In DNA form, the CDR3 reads TGTGCCATCAGTGAGCCGGGACAGGGAGATGGCTACACCTTC. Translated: CAISEPGQGDGYTF.

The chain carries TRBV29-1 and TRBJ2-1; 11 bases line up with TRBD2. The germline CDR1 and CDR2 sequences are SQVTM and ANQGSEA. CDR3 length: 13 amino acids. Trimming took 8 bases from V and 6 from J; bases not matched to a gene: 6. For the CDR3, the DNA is TGCAGCACTCTAGCGGGAGGAGGCAATGAGCAGTTCTTC. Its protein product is CSTLAGGGNEQFF.

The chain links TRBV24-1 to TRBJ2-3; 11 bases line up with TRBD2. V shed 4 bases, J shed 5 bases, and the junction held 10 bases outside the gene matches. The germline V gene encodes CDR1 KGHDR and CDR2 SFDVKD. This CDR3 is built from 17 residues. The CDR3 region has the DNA TGTGCCACCAGTGACTCGACTAGCGGGGACTGGGGAGATACGCAGTATTTT. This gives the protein CATSDSTSGDWGDTQYF.

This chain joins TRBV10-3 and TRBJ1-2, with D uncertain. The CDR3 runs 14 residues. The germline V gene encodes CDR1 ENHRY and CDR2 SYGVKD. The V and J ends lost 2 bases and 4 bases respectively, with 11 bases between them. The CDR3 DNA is TGTGCCATCAGTGAGGGTAGGGCCCTCTATGGCTACACCTTC. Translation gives CAISEGRALYGYTF.

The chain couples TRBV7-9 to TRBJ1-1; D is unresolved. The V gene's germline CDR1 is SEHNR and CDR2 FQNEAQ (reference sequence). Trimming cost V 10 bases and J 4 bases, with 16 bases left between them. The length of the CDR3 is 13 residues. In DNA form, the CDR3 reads TGTGCCATCAGTGATGGAGGCGGCACTGAAGCTTTCTTT. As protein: CAISDGGGTEAFF.

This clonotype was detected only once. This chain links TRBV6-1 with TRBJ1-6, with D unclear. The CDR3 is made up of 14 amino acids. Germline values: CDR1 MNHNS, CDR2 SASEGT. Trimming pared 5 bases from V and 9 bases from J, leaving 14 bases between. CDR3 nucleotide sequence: TGTGCCAGCAGTCGAAGGGAGGGTACTTCACCCCTCCACTTT. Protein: CASSRREGTSPLHF.

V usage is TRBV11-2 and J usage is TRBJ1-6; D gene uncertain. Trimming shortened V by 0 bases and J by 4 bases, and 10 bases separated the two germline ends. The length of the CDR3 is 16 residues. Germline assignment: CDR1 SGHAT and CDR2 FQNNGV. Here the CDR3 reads CASSLDPPPYNSPLHF. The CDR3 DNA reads TGTGCCAGCAGCTTAGATCCCCCCCCATATAATTCACCCCTCCACTTT.